This T cell receptor beta chain was observed in a study of cytomegalovirus exposure and HLA in healthy donors. 60 Vbeta and 13 Jbeta primers were used in PCR. Sequencing was performed with immunoSEQ multiplex PCR; in TCRdb, only in-frame clones are kept and a portion is missing. This table holds fewer than 150,000 clones, 70% to 80% found once. The CDR3 totals 19 residues. V was cut by 2 bases and J by 3 bases, with 24 bases left in between. Germline CDR1 is SGDLS and CDR2 is YYNGEE. The receptor was isolated from a male donor in good health and CMV-seronegative. This rearrangement joins TRBV9 to TRBJ2-1; perhaps TRBD2 as D (7 bases). Sequenced material: PBMCs. CDR3: CASSVGRGGSPFLYNEQFF. The CDR3, as DNA: TGTGCCAGCAGCGTTGGAAGGGGGGGTTCACCTTTTCTCTACAATGAGCAGTTCTTC. Variable domain in full (rest from reference TRBV9 and TRBJ2-1): DSGVTQTPKHLITATGQRVTLRCSPRSGDLSVYWYQQSLDQGLQFLIQYYNGEERAKGNILERFSAQQFPDLHSELNLSSLELGDSALYFCASSVGRGGSPFLYNEQFFGPGTRLTVL.